These 9 T cell receptor beta chains came from one sample sequenced in a study of tumor-infiltrating lymphocytes in localized non-small cell lung cancer. The data were produced by immunoSEQ multiplex PCR, yet TCRdb's version contains in-frame clones alone and is incomplete. The table includes over 10,000 clones, 68% detected once. The sample was lung tumor tissue. The source of these receptors is a human donor with non-small cell lung cancer.

V gene TRBV7-2 combines with J gene TRBJ2-5, with a tentative D call TRBD1 (5 bases). The CDR3 contains 13 residues. CDR1 SGHTA and CDR2 FQGNSA come from the germline V gene. Deletions cut 6 bases from V and 1 base from J, with 9 bases between. CDR3 in amino acids: CASRKTVQETQYF. As DNA, the CDR3 is TGTGCCAGCAGGAAGACAGTCCAAGAGACCCAGTACTTC.

The rearrangement uses TRBV13 and TRBJ2-1; D not certain. Trimming shortened V by 0 bases and J by 8 bases, and 11 bases separated the two germline ends. The CDR3 loop spans 14 amino acids. Germline lookup yields CDR1 PRHDT and CDR2 FYEKMQ (reference sequence). CDR3: CASSLGVVVDEQFF. The CDR3 DNA follows: TGTGCCAGCAGCTTAGGCGTGGTTGTCGATGAGCAGTTCTTC.

The chain links TRBV10-1 to TRBJ1-4, with a possible D match to TRBD1 (6 bases). This CDR3 region has 13 residues. V lost 9 bases, J lost 4 bases, and 12 bases lay in between. In germline, CDR1 is WNHNN, CDR2 SYGVQD (reference sequence). CDR3 amino acids: CASPGQFNEKLFF. DNA for the CDR3: TGCGCCAGTCCCGGACAGTTTAATGAAAAACTGTTTTTT.

The chain couples TRBV6-6 to TRBJ1-6; D is ambiguous. CDR3 length equals 14 residues. Germline assignment: CDR1 MNHNY and CDR2 SVGAGI (reference sequence). V lost 0 bases and J 7 bases, leaving 7 bases between the germline ends. The CDR3 nucleotides read TGTGCCAGCAGTTACTCGTTGGGAAATTCACCCCTCCACTTT. Its protein is CASSYSLGNSPLHF.

This clone showed up just a few times. The chain is built from TRBV10-3 and TRBJ2-2; D unclear. Trimming took 2 bases from V and 3 from J, leaving 13 bases between them. The CDR3 extends over 16 amino acids. Germline V gene sequence: CDR1 ENHRY, CDR2 SYGVKD. Here the CDR3 reads CAISETLVSDTGELFF. For the CDR3, the DNA is TGTGCCATCAGTGAGACTCTAGTTTCCGACACCGGGGAGCTGTTTTTT.

The rearrangement uses TRBV10-1 and TRBJ1-1, with D perhaps matching TRBD1 (6 bases). Germline assignment: CDR1 WNHNN and CDR2 SYGVQD (reference sequence). The V gene lost 2 bases and the J gene lost 0 bases, with 7 bases spanning the gap. There are 14 residues in the CDR3. The chain's CDR3 is CASSEGQLNTEAFF. The CDR3 DNA follows: TGCGCCAGCAGTGAGGGACAGTTGAACACTGAAGCTTTCTTT.

This chain joins TRBV7-8 and TRBJ1-3; D is undetermined. The CDR3 totals 15 residues. With 1 base removed from V and 2 bases from J, the gap between germline ends came to 9 bases. Germline CDR1 reads SGHVS; CDR2 reads FQNEAQ. In nucleotides, the CDR3 is TGTGCCAGCAGCTTAGTTGCGGGTACTGGAAACACCATATATTTT. This gives the protein CASSLVAGTGNTIYF. The variable domain in full, with the rest retrieved from reference TRBV7-8 and TRBJ1-3, is GAGVSQSPRYKVAKRGQDVALRCDPISGHVSLFWYQQALGQGPEFLTYFQNEAQLDKSGLPSDRFFAERPEGSVSTLKIQRTQQEDSAVYLCASSLVAGTGNTIYFGEGSWLTVV.

The chain has TRBV9 and TRBJ2-7; 7 nucleotides line up with TRBD1. The CDR3 contains 19 residues. CDR1 is SGDLS and CDR2 is YYNGEE in the germline V gene. V gave up 3 bases and J gave up 5 bases; unmatched junction bases: 23. For the CDR3, the DNA is TGTGCCAGCAGCGCAACCGGGACAGCCTCTTACCTACGACTTCACGAGCAGTACTTC. It codes for CASSATGTASYLRLHEQYF.

J is TRBJ1-5 and V is TRBV19; the D gene is possibly TRBD1 (6 bases). This CDR3 is 15 amino acids long. V lost 7 bases and J lost 1, with 14 bases in between. CDR1 and CDR2 from the germline V gene are LNHDA and SQIVND (reference sequence). In nucleotides, the CDR3 is TGTGCCAGTAAGAGTCTGGGACAAAGCAATCAGCCCCAGCATTTT. It codes for CASKSLGQSNQPQHF.